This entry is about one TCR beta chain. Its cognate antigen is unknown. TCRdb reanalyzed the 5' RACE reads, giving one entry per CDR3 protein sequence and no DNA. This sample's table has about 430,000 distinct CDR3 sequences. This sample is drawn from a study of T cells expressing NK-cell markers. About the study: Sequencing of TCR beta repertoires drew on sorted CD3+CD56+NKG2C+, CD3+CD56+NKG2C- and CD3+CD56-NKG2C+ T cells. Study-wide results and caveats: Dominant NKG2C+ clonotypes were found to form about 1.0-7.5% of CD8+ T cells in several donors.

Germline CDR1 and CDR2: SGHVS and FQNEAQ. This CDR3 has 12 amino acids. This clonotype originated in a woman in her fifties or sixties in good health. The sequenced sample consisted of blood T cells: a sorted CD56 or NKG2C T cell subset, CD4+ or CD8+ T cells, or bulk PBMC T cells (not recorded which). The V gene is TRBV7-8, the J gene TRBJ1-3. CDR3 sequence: CASSLTQDTIYF.